A single sample gave rise to the 26 T cell receptor beta chains below, sequenced in a study of T cell responses to AZD1222 COVID-19 vaccine. Libraries were prepared by immunoSEQ multiplex PCR; TCRdb keeps only in-frame clonotypes and omits some of them. The table lists about 220,000 clones, 85% to 95% of them singletons, with around 1% in the top ten. Source: peripheral blood, taken on day 0 of MenACWY control vaccination. These receptor sequences come from an adult in good health.

This sequence joins TRBV6-2 or TRBV6-3 and TRBJ2-1, with TRBD2 matching 7 bases. Germline loops: CDR1 MNHEY, CDR2 SVGEGT. Trimming removed 0 bases from V and 2 bases from J; junction bases left unmatched: 7. CDR3 size: 17 residues. The CDR3 DNA reads as TGTGCCAGCAGTTACTCCGAGACTAGCTTCCCCTACAATGAGCAGTTCTTC. Translation: CASSYSETSFPYNEQFF.

The chain has TRBV4-1 and TRBJ2-3; D may match TRBD1 or TRBD2 (5 bases each). V was pared by 2 bases and J by 6 bases, with 15 bases between. CDR1 and CDR2 (germline): MGHRA, YSYEKL. This CDR3 has 15 amino acids. CDR3 nucleotide sequence: TGCGCCAGCAGCCAAAATATAGGGGACCGGGATACGCAGTATTTT. It specifies CASSQNIGDRDTQYF.

The chain uses TRBV15 and TRBJ1-2; no firm D call. The CDR3 sequence is 14 residues long. Germline V lookup: CDR1 LNHNV, CDR2 YYDKDF (reference sequence). V was clipped by 0 bases and J by 5 bases, with 10 bases between them. CDR3: CATSRDLVQYGYTF. CDR3 nucleotide sequence: TGTGCCACCAGCAGAGATCTTGTACAGTATGGCTACACCTTC.

The rearrangement links TRBV27 to TRBJ1-6; maybe TRBD1 (6 bases). The CDR3 is 12 amino acids. CDR1 is MNHEY and CDR2 is SMNVEV in the germline V gene (reference sequence). V lost 4 bases and J 14 bases, leaving 12 bases between the germline ends. CDR3 loop: CASSYRAGTLHF. As DNA, the CDR3 is TGTGCCAGCAGTTACAGGGCCGGAACCCTCCACTTT.

The chain links TRBV7-9 to TRBJ1-5; D is perhaps TRBD1 (6 bases). This CDR3 has 14 residues. Germline V lookup: CDR1 SEHNR, CDR2 FQNEAQ (reference sequence). Trimming took 5 bases from V and 1 from J, leaving 9 bases between them. In DNA, the CDR3 is TGTGCCAGCAGCCAACAGGGAAGCAATCAGCCCCAGCATTTT. As protein: CASSQQGSNQPQHF.

This clone has just one count. The V call is TRBV28, the J call TRBJ1-4; 7 bases are shared with TRBD1. The V segment lost 4 bases and the J segment 6 bases; nucleotides outside the gene matches: 8. The germline gives CDR1 MDHEN, CDR2 SYDVKM. This CDR3 has 15 amino acids. In DNA, the CDR3 is TGTGCCAGCAGTTCGACAGGGAGCTTGCATGAAAAACTGTTTTTT. Its protein product is CASSSTGSLHEKLFF.

This chain joins TRBV27 and TRBJ1-1, with 7 nucleotides matching TRBD1. V was pared by 7 bases and J by 1 base, with 6 bases of the junction left unmatched. The CDR3 is 14 residues long. Germline assignment: CDR1 MNHEY and CDR2 SMNVEV (reference sequence). CDR3 sequence: CASKVRTGNTEAFF. The CDR3 nucleotides read TGTGCCAGCAAGGTTAGGACAGGGAACACTGAAGCTTTCTTT.

The genes are TRBV24-1 and TRBJ2-7, with TRBD2 as a possible D gene (6 bases). From germline, CDR1 is KGHDR and CDR2 SFDVKD. Between the trimmed V and J ends, which lost 3 bases and 1 base, there was a span of 12 bases. The CDR3 contains 15 residues. This CDR3 reads CATSDPRGDSYEQYF. In DNA form, the CDR3 reads TGTGCCACCAGTGATCCCCGCGGGGATTCCTACGAGCAGTACTTC.

The rearrangement uses TRBV5-5 and TRBJ1-5; D is undetermined. V dropped 0 bases and J dropped 0 bases, with 4 bases sitting between them. Germline CDR1 and CDR2: SGHKS and YYEKEE (reference sequence). This CDR3 region has 14 residues. The CDR3 sequence: CASSLDISNQPQHF. CDR3 sequence (DNA): TGTGCCAGCAGCTTGGACATTAGCAATCAGCCCCAGCATTTT.

The chain employs TRBV5-1 and TRBJ1-2; 7 bases are shared with TRBD1. CDR1 and CDR2 from the germline V gene are SGHRS and YFSETQ. The CDR3 is 13 amino acids. The V and J ends lost 8 bases and 3 bases, in that order; junction bases with no gene match: 7. In nucleotides, the CDR3 is TGCGCCAGTGGAATAGACAGGGACTATGGCTACACCTTC. Its protein is CASGIDRDYGYTF.

The chain employs TRBV5-1 and TRBJ1-6, with 7 bases that match TRBD1. CDR3 length: 16 residues. Germline CDR1 is SGHRS and CDR2 is YFSETQ. V lost 1 base and J lost 6; bases outside the gene matches: 7. Here the CDR3 reads CASSLTGDVSNSPLHF. The CDR3 nucleotides read TGCGCCAGCAGCTTGACAGGGGATGTGTCTAATTCACCCCTCCACTTT.

The rearrangement joins TRBV19 to TRBJ1-6; D is unclear. CDR1 LNHDA and CDR2 SQIVND come from the germline V gene (reference sequence). CDR3 length: 14 amino acids. Trimming pared 3 bases from V and 6 bases from J, leaving 9 bases between. The CDR3 sequence: CASSIGILNSPLHF. The CDR3 nucleotides are TGTGCCAGTAGTATTGGGATACTTAATTCACCCCTCCACTTT. Filled out from reference TRBV19 and TRBJ1-6, the complete variable domain reads DGGITQSPKYLFRKEGQNVTLSCEQNLNHDAMYWYRQDPGQGLRLIYYSQIVNDFQKGDIAEGYSVSREKKESFPLTVTSAQKNPTAFYLCASSIGILNSPLHFGNGTRLTVT.

The rearrangement uses TRBV19 and TRBJ1-5; D perhaps matches TRBD1 (6 bases). The CDR3 runs 14 residues. With 4 bases removed from V and 3 bases from J, the gap between germline ends came to 10 bases. Germline CDR1 is LNHDA and CDR2 is SQIVND (reference sequence). The CDR3 loop is CASSNREINQPQHF. CDR3 bases: TGTGCCAGTAGTAACAGGGAGATCAATCAGCCCCAGCATTTT.

This clone has only a few counts. V and J are TRBV11-3 and TRBJ1-1; no reliable D call. Deletions cut 0 bases from V and 1 base from J, with 3 bases between. The CDR3 is made up of 13 amino acids. Germline lookup yields CDR1 SGHNT and CDR2 YENEEA. As DNA, the CDR3 is TGTGCCAGCAGCTTAGACCGGAACACTGAAGCTTTCTTT. Protein: CASSLDRNTEAFF.

This clone was detected once. V usage is TRBV3-1 (or the pseudogene TRBV3-2) and J usage is TRBJ1-1; D is unresolved. V lost 0 bases and J 1 base, leaving 6 bases between the germline ends. The CDR3 runs to 14 residues. Germline V gene data show CDR1 as LGHDT and CDR2 as YNNKEL (reference sequence). The CDR3 DNA is TGTGCCAGCAGCCAAGAGACCACGAACACTGAAGCTTTCTTT. Translating it yields CASSQETTNTEAFF.

The V call is TRBV5-5, the J call TRBJ1-2; D uncertain. Germline V CDR1 and CDR2: SGHKS, YYEKEE (reference sequence). Trimming shortened V by 4 bases and J by 7 bases, and 17 bases separated the two germline ends. The CDR3 consists of 14 residues. CDR3 sequence: CASSLALLLLGYTF. The CDR3 region has the DNA TGTGCCAGCAGCCTTGCCCTACTTCTTCTTGGCTACACCTTC.

CDR3 coding DNA: TGTGCCAGCAAGAGGGACAAACTTAACTATGGCTACACCTTC. Translation: CASKRDKLNYGYTF. This chain connects TRBV5-4 to TRBJ1-2; perhaps TRBD1 as D (6 bases). The V end lost 6 bases, the J end lost 1 base, and 13 bases lay between the germline ends. Per germline, CDR1 SGHNT and CDR2 YYREEE (reference sequence). The CDR3 spans 14 residues.

The V and J genes are TRBV9 and TRBJ2-1; 9 bases align to TRBD2. CDR3 length: 16 residues. The germline V gene encodes CDR1 SGDLS and CDR2 YYNGEE. V was clipped by 4 bases and J by 7 bases; unmatched bases: 12. CDR3 protein: CASSSRLAAFENEQFF. For the CDR3, the DNA is TGTGCCAGCAGCTCTCGACTAGCGGCCTTTGAAAATGAGCAGTTCTTC.

The CDR3 region has the DNA TGCGCCAGCAGCTCCGGGACAGCACAAGAGACCCAGTACTTC. Its translation is CASSSGTAQETQYF. V gene TRBV5-1 combines with J gene TRBJ2-5; 7 bases are shared with TRBD1. The CDR3 is made up of 14 amino acids. Germline values: CDR1 SGHRS, CDR2 YFSETQ. The J segment lost 2 bases and the V segment lost 3 bases, leaving 4 bases of the junction unmatched.

The V gene is TRBV19, the J gene TRBJ1-5, with D possibly matching TRBD1 (5 bases). The CDR3 extends over 15 amino acids. CDR1 is LNHDA and CDR2 is SQIVND in the germline V gene (reference sequence). Trimming removed 5 bases from V and 0 bases from J, with 11 bases in between. CDR3 in DNA: TGTGCCAGTAGTCTATGGGACGGTAGCAATCAGCCCCAGCATTTT. It is translated as CASSLWDGSNQPQHF.

The chain joins TRBV5-1 to TRBJ2-3, with 10 bases lining up with TRBD1. The CDR3 has 16 amino acids. Losses at the gene ends were 2 bases for V and 4 bases for J; bases not matched to a gene: 7. The germline V gene encodes CDR1 SGHRS and CDR2 YFSETQ. The CDR3 here is CASSFPGQGMADTQYF. The CDR3 DNA is TGCGCCAGCAGCTTTCCGGGACAGGGGATGGCAGATACGCAGTATTTT.

The chain employs TRBV18 and TRBJ1-1, with D perhaps TRBD1 (5 bases). Germline CDR1 is KGHSH and CDR2 is LQKENI. The CDR3 runs 16 residues. V was trimmed by 4 bases and J by 0 bases, leaving 15 bases between them. The CDR3 nucleotides read TGTGCCAGCTCACGGATAAAGGGGACCATGAACACTGAAGCTTTCTTT. It codes for CASSRIKGTMNTEAFF.

The chain joins TRBV4-3 to TRBJ1-3, with D possibly being TRBD1 (5 bases). Looked up from germline, CDR1 is LGHNA and CDR2 is YSLEER. There are 17 residues in the CDR3. V was shortened by 1 base and J by 2 bases, with 15 bases between the two germline ends. The CDR3 bases are TGCGCCAGCAGCCAAGGCGTCGGTTCGACAGCTGGAAACACCATATATTTT. This codes for CASSQGVGSTAGNTIYF.

The rearrangement joins TRBV9 to TRBJ1-3, with D hard to call. CDR1 and CDR2 (germline): SGDLS, YYNGEE. The V end lost 3 bases, the J end lost 0 bases, and 10 bases lay between the germline ends. The CDR3 runs 15 residues. CDR3 region: CASSDLGDSGNTIYF. The CDR3 DNA sequence: TGTGCCAGCAGCGACCTCGGGGACTCTGGAAACACCATATATTTT.

CDR3 coding DNA: TGTGCCAGCAGTGAAGACTGGGGGCCCACAGATACGCAGTATTTT. Its protein product is CASSEDWGPTDTQYF. This chain connects TRBV6-1 to TRBJ2-3; perhaps TRBD1 as D (6 bases). Germline V gives CDR1 MNHNS, CDR2 SASEGT. CDR3 length: 15 amino acids. V gave up 1 base and J gave up 2 bases, with 10 bases separating them.

The rearrangement joins TRBV19 to TRBJ1-5; D gene uncertain. The CDR3 sequence is 15 residues long. Trimming removed 3 bases at V and 0 bases at J, with 9 bases between. Per the germline V gene, CDR1 is LNHDA and CDR2 is SQIVND (reference sequence). Here the CDR3 DNA reads TGTGCCAGTAGTATTAGTAGGTATAGCAATCAGCCCCAGCATTTT. Translated: CASSISRYSNQPQHF.